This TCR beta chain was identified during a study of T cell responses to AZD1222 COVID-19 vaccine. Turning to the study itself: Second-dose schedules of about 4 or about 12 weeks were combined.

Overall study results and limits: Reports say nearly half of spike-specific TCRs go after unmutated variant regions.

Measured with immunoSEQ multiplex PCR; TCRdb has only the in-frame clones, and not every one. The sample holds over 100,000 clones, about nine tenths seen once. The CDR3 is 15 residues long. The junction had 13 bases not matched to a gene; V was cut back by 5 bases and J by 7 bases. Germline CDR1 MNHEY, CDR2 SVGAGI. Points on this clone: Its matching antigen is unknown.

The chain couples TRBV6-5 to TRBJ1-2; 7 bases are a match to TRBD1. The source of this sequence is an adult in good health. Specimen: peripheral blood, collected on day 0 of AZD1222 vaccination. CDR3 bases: TGTGCCAGCAGTCCTAGACAGGGAGGAAGGTTTGGCTACACCTTC. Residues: CASSPRQGGRFGYTF.